This TCR beta chain comes out of a study of human T cells and chemical hapten exposure (dated by TCRdb to the early 2020s). Background for the entire study: For sensitization, 2% DPC in acetone was applied to a 2 cm by 2 cm area of upper inner arm skin. Throughout the study period of around 24 weeks, patients also received therapeutic DPC doses to the scalp every week. Patch testing was performed on the upper back with Finn chambers containing 0.01% DPC, and the patch tests were scored after 6 days according to International Contact Dermatitis Research Group standards. The mostly female patient cohort included alopecia areata with under or over 50% scalp involvement, alopecia totalis and alopecia universalis. Libraries were combined into a pool for sequencing, and differences in TCR yield between samples came mainly from small differences in library volumes within the pool. The study tracked peripheral blood TCR repertoire changes in vivo during primary and secondary sensitization to the hapten diphenylcyclopropenone (DPC) in alopecia patients. Patient blood was sampled pre-sensitization (week 0) and at 2, 6 and about 24 weeks after DPC sensitization. Blood for TCR sequencing was provided by twenty-nine alopecia patients at one to four time points (pre-sensitization, 2, 6 and 24 weeks).

Receptors were amplified or captured by RACE. Sequenced on a NextSeq 500. During library preparation, unique molecular identifiers were attached to individual cDNA molecules so that TCRs could be counted in a quantitative, reproducible way. Each blood RNA sample was used to sequence both TCR alpha and TCR beta chains. As for how the authors treated the data: A median of roughly 100,000 TCRs per sample was observed, with a range of about 23,224 to 750,000. The Decombinator software suite was used to annotate the V, J and CDR3 of the TCR reads. For the PS versus PT1 abundance plots, all samples were subsampled to the same number of TCRs (28,000). Expanded TCRs were defined as absent before sensitization and observed at least eight times at the 2-week time point. TCRdb trimmed the raw reads at Q25, called clones with MiXCR and kept productive beta chains. Each CDR3 protein gets just one entry, which takes the most common genes and DNA from the rows behind it. TCRdb's processing, not the study's, gives the V and J calls here. This sample lists about 160,000 distinct CDR3 sequences; 25% to 35% were detected once. The biggest ten clones account for around 2.3% of the sample.

Broad study findings and their caveats: Compared with pre-sensitization or healthy control sets, expanded TCRs formed significantly more large CDR3 similarity clusters, which is consistent with antigen-driven responses. The number of PT1 expanded TCRs positively correlated with patch test score, significant at thresholds 8, 16 and 32 but not 4. Because all patients had alopecia, a presumed autoimmune disease, the immune response of the patients might differ from that of healthy individuals. DPC sensitization did not change the number of TCRs with a frequency above 1 in 1000, and there was no evidence of changes in global repertoire structure. After repeated subsampling, the strength of the expansion versus patch-test correlation and the threshold at which it became significant changed.

Remarks on this clonotype: Its antigen has not been determined. Base quality data are lacking; no much larger clone is found one base away.

The time point tag for this specimen amounts to: patch test 3, about 24 weeks after DPC sensitization. The sample's treatment or condition label, decoded: therapeutic diphenylcyclopropenone sensitization with weekly scalp DPC. At every patch-test visit, the blood draw took place before the patch test was put on. Patients were considered eligible if aged 18 to 70, diagnosed with alopecia and deemed suitable for DPC therapy, and patients were excluded if pregnant. Total RNA was isolated from unfractionated whole blood collected in Tempus Blood RNA tubes. CDR1 and CDR2, looked up from the germline V gene (reference sequence), are DFQATT and SNEGSKA. The V end loses 6 bases and the J end loses 6 bases, and a stretch of 21 bases separates them. Taken from cysteine to phenylalanine, the CDR3 has 15 residues. This entry keeps only the CDR3 DNA: 45 bases, framed from base 1.

The receptor was derived from a woman between 18 and 29 years old with alopecia areata. Some clones in this sample may be carry-over from other donors' samples. The starting material was whole blood, obtained in connection with sensitization to the hapten diphenylcyclopropenone (DPC). The chain employs TRBV20-1 and TRBJ1-5, with no confident D gene call. The CDR3 reads as follows: CSANPGLGTSQPQHF. The nucleotides are TGCAGTGCCAATCCTGGATTAGGTACGAGTCAGCCCCAGCATTTT.